Listed below are T cell receptor beta chains from one sample, sequenced in a study of T cell responses to AZD1222 COVID-19 vaccine. Data came from immunoSEQ multiplex PCR; TCRdb stores just in-frame clones and leaves some out. The sample includes roughly 120,000 clones, 88% of them seen just once. This specimen was peripheral blood, taken 28 days after the second AZD1222 dose. All receptors derive from an adult who received the AZD1222 COVID-19 vaccine. Both conserved end residues are part of each CDR3. The D gene is left open where the match is weak. Expanded clones are given a class, and other clones once, few, many or no size at all.

clone_size d_call j_call v_call cdr3_nt cdr3_aa
. . TRBJ1-3 TRBV18 TGTGCCAGCTCACCAGAAGGGAACGGAAACACCATATATTTT CASSPEGNGNTIYF
. . TRBJ2-7 TRBV10-3 TGTGCCATCAGTGTAGGTAAGGGATACGAGCAGTACTTC CAISVGKGYEQYF
. . TRBJ1-2 TRBV29-1 TGCAGCGTTCCAGGGGCCGGGGCCTATGGCTACACCTTC CSVPGAGAYGYTF
. . TRBJ1-5 TRBV6-5 TGTGCCAGCAGCTACGTACAGGGAGACAATCAGCCCCAGCATTTT CASSYVQGDNQPQHF
. . TRBJ1-4 TRBV28 TGTGCCAGCATCCAATCAGCTAATGAAAAACTGTTTTTT CASIQSANEKLFF
. . TRBJ2-3 TRBV5-4 TGTGCCAGCAGCTCCGGGGCAGGGCTCACAGATACGCAGTATTTT CASSSGAGLTDTQYF
. TRBD1 TRBJ2-5 TRBV11-2 TGTGCCAGCAGCTCCACAGGGGTAGGGACCCAGTACTTC CASSSTGVGTQYF
once . TRBJ2-5 TRBV5-6 TGTGCCAGCAGCTTCCAACAGGGTCTAGAGACCCAGTACTTC CASSFQQGLETQYF
. . TRBJ2-7 TRBV7-2 TGTGCCAGCAGTTTAGGGGTCAAGAGGAGCTCCTACGAGCAGTACTTC CASSLGVKRSSYEQYF
once . TRBJ2-7 TRBV13 TGTGCCAGCAGCTTAGTCGGTAGGGAACTCTCCGAGCAGTACTTC CASSLVGRELSEQYF
once . TRBJ1-6 TRBV3-1/TRBV3-2 TGTGCCAGCAGCCAAGAGGGGGGTTCACCCCTCCACTTT CASSQEGGSPLHF
. . TRBJ1-1 TRBV4-3 TGCGCCAGCAGCCAAGTTCCGGGGGGGAACACTGAAGCTTTCTTT CASSQVPGGNTEAFF
. TRBD1 TRBJ1-6 TRBV12-5 TGTGCTAGTGGTGGGGACAGTGTCCTATCACCCCTCCACTTT CASGGDSVLSPLHF
. . TRBJ2-6 TRBV5-4 TGTGCCAGCGCCCTGGGCGGGGGCGCAAGCAGCTCTGGGGCCAACGTCCTGACTTTC CASALGGGASSSGANVLTF
. . TRBJ1-5 TRBV5-1 TGCGCCAGCAGCTTGGGGGGCGGGGCGGCGGGCAATCAGCCCCAGCATTTT CASSLGGGAAGNQPQHF
. . TRBJ1-2 TRBV5-1 TGCGCCAGCAGCTTGGGAGAGGTAGACTATGGCTACACCTTC CASSLGEVDYGYTF
. . TRBJ1-2 TRBV6-5 TGTGCCAGCAGTCCCGTAGCGACTAACTATGGCTACACCTTC CASSPVATNYGYTF
. . TRBJ1-6 TRBV19 TGTGCCAGTAGTATACCGACGGACTCCTATAATTCACCCCTCCACTTT CASSIPTDSYNSPLHF
once TRBD2 TRBJ2-1 TRBV29-1 TGCAGCGCCCCGATGGGGGGAGAAGCGGGAGACTTCTACAATGAGCAGTTCTTC CSAPMGGEAGDFYNEQFF
. . TRBJ2-1 TRBV30 TGTGCCTGGAGTGTACTAAGAAGGACAGCTCTTCGCTACAATGAGCAGTTCTTC CAWSVLRRTALRYNEQFF
. TRBD2 TRBJ2-3 TRBV5-4 TGTGCCAGCAGCTTGCAACAGCGGGAGACAGATACGCAGTATTTT CASSLQQRETDTQYF
. . TRBJ2-2 TRBV6-4 TGTGCCAGCAGTGGCCGGGCGTCTGGGGACACCGGGGAGCTGTTTTTT CASSGRASGDTGELFF
. . TRBJ2-1 TRBV13 TGTGCCAGCAGCTCGGACAATAGTGGTTGGCAGTTCTTC CASSSDNSGWQFF
. . TRBJ2-1 TRBV11-1 TGTGCCAGCAGCTTAAGCAGGCGGAACTACAATGAGCAGTTCTTC CASSLSRRNYNEQFF
. . TRBJ1-5 TRBV6-2/TRBV6-3 TGTGCCAGCAGTTACTCGATCAGGGATTATAGCAATCAGCCCCAGCATTTT CASSYSIRDYSNQPQHF
. . TRBJ2-5 TRBV24-1 TGTGCCACCAGTGATCCTCAGGGGAGGGAGACCCAGTACTTC CATSDPQGRETQYF
. . TRBJ2-1 TRBV7-9 TGTGCCAGCAGCTTAACCGAGAGCTCCTACAATGAGCAGTTCTTC CASSLTESSYNEQFF
. . TRBJ2-1 TRBV10-3 TGTGCCATCAGATCAAATTCCGACCCAGAGCAGTTCTTC CAIRSNSDPEQFF
. . TRBJ1-1 TRBV28 TGTGCCAGCAGTTTAGGGAGCACTGAAGCTTTCTTT CASSLGSTEAFF
. TRBD1 TRBJ1-2 TRBV6-6 TGTGCCAGCAGAGGACAGGGGGCGGTCTATGGCTACACCTTC CASRGQGAVYGYTF
. . TRBJ1-1 TRBV21-1 TGTGCCAGCAGCGCTAGGGACAGTCTCGTCGGCGACACTGAAGCTTTCTTT CASSARDSLVGDTEAFF
. . TRBJ2-7 TRBV21-1 TGTGCCAGCCCTGGTTTGGCGGGGCCCCTATGCTCCTACGAGCAGTACTTC CASPGLAGPLCSYEQYF
once . TRBJ1-2 TRBV6-5 TGTGCCAGCAGTTATCGGGGAGGGCGTAACTATGGCTACACCTTC CASSYRGGRNYGYTF
. . TRBJ1-1 TRBV7-8 TGTGCCAGCAGCTGGGGTCATAACACTGAAGCTTTCTTT CASSWGHNTEAFF
. . TRBJ2-3 TRBV11-3 TGTGCCAGCAGCTACGCCGGGACAACCACAGATACGCAGTATTTT CASSYAGTTTDTQYF
. . TRBJ2-4 TRBV7-9 TGTGCCAGCAGCTTAGCAGCAGGGTCCAAAAACATTCAGTACTTC CASSLAAGSKNIQYF
. . TRBJ2-3 TRBV7-9 TGTGCCGGGGGGGCCCTAATGACAGATACGCAGTATTTT CAGGALMTDTQYF
few . TRBJ1-1 TRBV19 TGTGCCAGTAGTCTTTGGGACGAGGACACTGAAGCTTTCTTT CASSLWDEDTEAFF
. . TRBJ1-3 TRBV7-6 TGTGCCAGCAGCTTGGGGCCCTCCTCTGGAAACACCATATATTTT CASSLGPSSGNTIYF
. TRBD1 TRBJ2-1 TRBV28 TGTGCCAGCAGATGGGGACAGGGCTCCTACAATGAGCAGTTCTTC CASRWGQGSYNEQFF
. . TRBJ1-5 TRBV30 TGTGCCTGGAGTTGGACAAGTCAGCCCCAGCATTTT CAWSWTSQPQHF
. . TRBJ2-7 TRBV2 TGTGCCAGCAGTGGGTCCTACGAGCAGTACTTC CASSGSYEQYF